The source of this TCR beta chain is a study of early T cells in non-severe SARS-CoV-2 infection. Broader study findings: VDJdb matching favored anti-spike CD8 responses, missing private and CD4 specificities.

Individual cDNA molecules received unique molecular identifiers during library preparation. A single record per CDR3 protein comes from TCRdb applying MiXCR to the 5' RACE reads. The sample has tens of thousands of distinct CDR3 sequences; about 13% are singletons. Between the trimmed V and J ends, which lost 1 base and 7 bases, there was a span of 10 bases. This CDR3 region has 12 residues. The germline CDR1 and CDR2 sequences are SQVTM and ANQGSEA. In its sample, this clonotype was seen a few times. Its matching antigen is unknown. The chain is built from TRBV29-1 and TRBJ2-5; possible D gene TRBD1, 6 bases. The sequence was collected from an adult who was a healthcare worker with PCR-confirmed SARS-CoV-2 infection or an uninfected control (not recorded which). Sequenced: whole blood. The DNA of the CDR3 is TGCAGCGTTGAAGGTCAGGGGTGGACCCAGTACTTC. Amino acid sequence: CSVEGQGWTQYF.